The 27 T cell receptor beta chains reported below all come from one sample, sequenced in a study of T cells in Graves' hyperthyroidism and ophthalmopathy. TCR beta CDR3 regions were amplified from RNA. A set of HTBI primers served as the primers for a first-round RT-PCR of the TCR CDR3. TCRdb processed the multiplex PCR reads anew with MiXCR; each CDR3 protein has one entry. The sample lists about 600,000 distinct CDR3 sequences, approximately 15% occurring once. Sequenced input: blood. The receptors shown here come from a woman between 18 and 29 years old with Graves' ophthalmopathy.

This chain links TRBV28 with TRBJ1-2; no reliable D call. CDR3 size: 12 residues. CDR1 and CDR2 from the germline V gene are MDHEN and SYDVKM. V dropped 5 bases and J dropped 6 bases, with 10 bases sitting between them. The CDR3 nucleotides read TGTGCCAGCAGTCCCCCTGGGCATGGCTACACCTTC. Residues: CASSPPGHGYTF.

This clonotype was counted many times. CDR3 sequence reads: CASNSEASTFYEQFF. CDR3 DNA: TGTGCCAGCAATAGTGAAGCCTCTACGTTCTATGAGCAGTTCTTC. V is TRBV2 and J is TRBJ2-1; D uncertain. This CDR3 has 15 residues. The germline V gene has CDR1 SNHLY and CDR2 FYNNEI. Between the trimmed V and J ends, which lost 7 bases and 8 bases, there was a span of 21 bases.

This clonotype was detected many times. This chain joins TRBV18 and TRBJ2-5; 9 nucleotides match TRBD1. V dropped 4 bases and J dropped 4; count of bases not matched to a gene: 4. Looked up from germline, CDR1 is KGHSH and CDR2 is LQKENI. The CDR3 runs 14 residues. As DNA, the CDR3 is TGTGCCAGCTCACGGGAGGACAGGGGAGAGACCCAGTACTTC. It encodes CASSREDRGETQYF.

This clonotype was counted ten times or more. Here the CDR3 reads CASSERAMRQGGNQPQHF. For the CDR3, the DNA is TGTGCCAGCAGTGAAAGGGCGATGAGACAAGGGGGCAATCAGCCCCAGCATTTT. The rearrangement uses TRBV6-1 and TRBJ1-5, with a weak D call TRBD1 (5 bases). Germline CDR1 reads MNHNS; CDR2 reads SASEGT. The ends were cut back, 2 bases at V and 2 bases at J, with 19 bases in the middle. The CDR3 loop spans 18 amino acids.

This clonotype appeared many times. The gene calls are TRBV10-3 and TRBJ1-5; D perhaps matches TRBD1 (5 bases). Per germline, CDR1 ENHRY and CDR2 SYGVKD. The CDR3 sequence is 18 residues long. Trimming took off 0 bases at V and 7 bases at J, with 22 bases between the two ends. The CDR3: CAISESQGKGRVGQPQHF. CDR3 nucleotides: TGTGCCATCAGTGAGTCCCAAGGGAAGGGGCGCGTAGGACAGCCCCAGCATTTT.

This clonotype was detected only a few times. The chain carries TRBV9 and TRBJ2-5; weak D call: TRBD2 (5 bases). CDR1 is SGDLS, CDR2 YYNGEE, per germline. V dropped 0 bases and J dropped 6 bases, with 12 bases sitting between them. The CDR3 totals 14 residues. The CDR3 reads CASSVAKGAQTQYF. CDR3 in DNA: TGTGCCAGCAGCGTAGCTAAGGGAGCACAGACCCAGTACTTC.

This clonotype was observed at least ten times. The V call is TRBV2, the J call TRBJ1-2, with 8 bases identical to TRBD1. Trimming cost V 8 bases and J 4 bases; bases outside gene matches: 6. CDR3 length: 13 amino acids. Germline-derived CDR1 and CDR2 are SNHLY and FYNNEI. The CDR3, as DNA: TGTGCCAGCCAAGGACAGGGTCTCTATGGCTACACCTTC. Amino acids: CASQGQGLYGYTF.

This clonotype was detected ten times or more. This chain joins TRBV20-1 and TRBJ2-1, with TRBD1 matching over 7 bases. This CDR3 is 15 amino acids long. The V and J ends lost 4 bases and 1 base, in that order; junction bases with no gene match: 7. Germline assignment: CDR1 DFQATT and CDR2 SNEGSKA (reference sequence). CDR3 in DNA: TGCAGTGCTAAGAAGGCACAGGGGTCCTACAATGAGCAGTTCTTC. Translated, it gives CSAKKAQGSYNEQFF.

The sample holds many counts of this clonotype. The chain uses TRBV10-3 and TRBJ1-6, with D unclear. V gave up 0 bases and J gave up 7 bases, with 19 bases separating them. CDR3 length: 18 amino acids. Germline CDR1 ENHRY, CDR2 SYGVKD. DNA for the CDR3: TGTGCCATCAGTGAGTCGGATGGGGAGGGAAGACCGAATTCACCCCTCCACTTT. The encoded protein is CAISESDGEGRPNSPLHF.

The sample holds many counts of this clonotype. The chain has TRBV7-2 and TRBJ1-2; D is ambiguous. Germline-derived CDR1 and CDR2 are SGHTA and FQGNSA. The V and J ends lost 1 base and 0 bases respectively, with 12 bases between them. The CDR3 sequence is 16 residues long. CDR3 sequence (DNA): TGTGCCAGCAGCTTAGGTGACTTGGGTTCTAACTATGGCTACACCTTC. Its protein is CASSLGDLGSNYGYTF.

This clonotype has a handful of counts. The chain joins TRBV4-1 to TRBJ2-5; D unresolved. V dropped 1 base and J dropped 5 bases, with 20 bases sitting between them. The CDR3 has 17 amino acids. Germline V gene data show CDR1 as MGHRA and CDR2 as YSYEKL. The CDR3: CASSQVFLINRVETQYF. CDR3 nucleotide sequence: TGCGCCAGCAGCCAAGTTTTCCTAATCAACCGGGTGGAGACCCAGTACTTC.

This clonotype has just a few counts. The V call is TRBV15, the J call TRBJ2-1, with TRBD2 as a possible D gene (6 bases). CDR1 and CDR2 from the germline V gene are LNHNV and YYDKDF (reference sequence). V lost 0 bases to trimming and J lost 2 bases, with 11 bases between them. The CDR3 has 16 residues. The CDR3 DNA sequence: TGTGCCACCAGCAGAGATGGGGGAGGTACCTACAATGAGCAGTTCTTC. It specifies CATSRDGGGTYNEQFF.

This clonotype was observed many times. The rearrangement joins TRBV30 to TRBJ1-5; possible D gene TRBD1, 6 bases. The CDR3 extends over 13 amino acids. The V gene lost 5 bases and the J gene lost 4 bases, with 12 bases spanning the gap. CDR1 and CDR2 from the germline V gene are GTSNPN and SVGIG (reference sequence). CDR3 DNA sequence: TGTGCCTGGCAGGGGCAGCCGAATCAGCCCCAGCATTTT. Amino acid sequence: CAWQGQPNQPQHF. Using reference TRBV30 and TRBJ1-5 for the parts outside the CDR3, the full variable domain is SQTIHQWPATLVQPVGSPLSLECTVEGTSNPNLYWYRQAAGRGLQLLFYSVGIGQISSEVPQNLSASRPQDRQFILSSKKLLLSDSGFYLCAWQGQPNQPQHFGDGTRLSIL.

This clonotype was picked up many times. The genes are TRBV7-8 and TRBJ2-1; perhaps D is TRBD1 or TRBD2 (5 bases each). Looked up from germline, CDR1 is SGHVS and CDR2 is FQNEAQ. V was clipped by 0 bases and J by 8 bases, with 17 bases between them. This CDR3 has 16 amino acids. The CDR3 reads CASSLARIAVGDEQFF. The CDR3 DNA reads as TGTGCCAGCAGCTTAGCCCGGATCGCCGTGGGGGATGAGCAGTTCTTC.

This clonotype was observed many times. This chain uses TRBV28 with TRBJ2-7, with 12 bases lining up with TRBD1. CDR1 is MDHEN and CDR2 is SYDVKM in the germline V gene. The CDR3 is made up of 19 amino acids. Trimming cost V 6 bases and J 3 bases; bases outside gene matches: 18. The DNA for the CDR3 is TGTGCCAGCAGCCGACATAGATTACCCAGGGACAGGGGGCTCTACGAGCAGTACTTC. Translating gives CASSRHRLPRDRGLYEQYF.

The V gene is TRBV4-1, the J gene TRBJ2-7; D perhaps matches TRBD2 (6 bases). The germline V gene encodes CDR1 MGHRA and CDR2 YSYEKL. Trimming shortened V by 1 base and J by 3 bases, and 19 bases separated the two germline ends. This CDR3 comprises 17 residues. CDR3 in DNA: TGCGCCAGCAGCCAAGCAGCCGTCGGGGGACCAAACTACGAGCAGTACTTC. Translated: CASSQAAVGGPNYEQYF.

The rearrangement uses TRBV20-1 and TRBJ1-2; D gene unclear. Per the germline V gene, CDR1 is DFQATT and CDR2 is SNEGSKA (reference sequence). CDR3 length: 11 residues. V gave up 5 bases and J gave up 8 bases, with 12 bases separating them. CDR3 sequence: CSAGLGGGYTF. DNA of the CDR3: TGCAGTGCTGGCTTGGGAGGGGGCTACACCTTC.

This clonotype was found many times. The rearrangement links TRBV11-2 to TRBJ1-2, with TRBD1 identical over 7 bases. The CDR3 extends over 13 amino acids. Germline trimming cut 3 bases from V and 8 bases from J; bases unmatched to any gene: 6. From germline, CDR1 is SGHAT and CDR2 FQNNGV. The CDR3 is CASSLEGARGYTF. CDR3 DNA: TGTGCCAGCAGCTTGGAGGGGGCGCGAGGCTACACCTTC. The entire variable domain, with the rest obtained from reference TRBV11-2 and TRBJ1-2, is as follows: EAGVAQSPRYKIIEKRQSVAFWCNPISGHATLYWYQQILGQGPKLLIQFQNNGVVDDSQLPKDRFSAERLKGVDSTLKIQPAKLEDSAVYLCASSLEGARGYTFGSGTRLTVV.

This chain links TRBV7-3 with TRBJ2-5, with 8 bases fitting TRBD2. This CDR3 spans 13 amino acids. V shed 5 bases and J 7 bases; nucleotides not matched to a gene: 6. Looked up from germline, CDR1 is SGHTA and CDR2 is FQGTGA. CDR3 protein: CASSLGLAGTQYF. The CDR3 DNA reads TGTGCCAGCAGCCTCGGACTAGCAGGGACCCAGTACTTC. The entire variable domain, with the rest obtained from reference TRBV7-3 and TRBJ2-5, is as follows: GAGVSQTPSNKVTEKGKYVELRCDPISGHTALYWYRQSLGQGPEFLIYFQGTGAADDSGLPNDRFFAVRPEGSVSTLKIQRTERGDSAVYLCASSLGLAGTQYFGPGTRLLVL.

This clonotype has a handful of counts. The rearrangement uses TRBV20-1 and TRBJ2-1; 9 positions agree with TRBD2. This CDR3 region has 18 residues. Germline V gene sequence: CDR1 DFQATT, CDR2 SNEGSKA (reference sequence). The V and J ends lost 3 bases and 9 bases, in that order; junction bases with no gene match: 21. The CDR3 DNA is TGCAGTGCTAGTCCAAGACCGGGAGCTCCGGGACTAGCATTTGAGCAGTTCTTC. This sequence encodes CSASPRPGAPGLAFEQFF.

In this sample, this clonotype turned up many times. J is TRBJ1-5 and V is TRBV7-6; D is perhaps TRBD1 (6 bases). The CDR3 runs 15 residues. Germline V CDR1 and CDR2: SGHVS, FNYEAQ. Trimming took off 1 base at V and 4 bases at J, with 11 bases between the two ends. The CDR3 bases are TGTGCCAGCAGCTTAGAGGACAGTGGGAATCAGCCCCAGCATTTT. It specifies CASSLEDSGNQPQHF.

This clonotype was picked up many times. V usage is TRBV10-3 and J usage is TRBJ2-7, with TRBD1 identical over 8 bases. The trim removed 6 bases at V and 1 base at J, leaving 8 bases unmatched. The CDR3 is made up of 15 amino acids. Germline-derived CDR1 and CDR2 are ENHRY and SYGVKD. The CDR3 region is CAISTRQGSSYEQYF. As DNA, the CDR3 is TGTGCCATCAGCACCAGACAGGGGAGTTCCTACGAGCAGTACTTC.

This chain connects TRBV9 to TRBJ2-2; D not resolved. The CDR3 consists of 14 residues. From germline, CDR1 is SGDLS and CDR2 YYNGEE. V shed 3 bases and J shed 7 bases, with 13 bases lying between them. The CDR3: CASSEGVSRGELFF. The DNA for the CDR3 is TGTGCCAGCAGCGAGGGTGTAAGCCGCGGGGAGCTGTTTTTT.

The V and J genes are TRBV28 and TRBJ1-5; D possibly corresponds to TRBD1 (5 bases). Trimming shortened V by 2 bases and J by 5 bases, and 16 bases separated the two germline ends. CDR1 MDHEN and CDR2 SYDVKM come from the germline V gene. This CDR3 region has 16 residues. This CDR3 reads CASSLNQGKWHQPQHF. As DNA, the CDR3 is TGTGCCAGCAGTTTAAACCAGGGAAAATGGCATCAGCCCCAGCATTTT.

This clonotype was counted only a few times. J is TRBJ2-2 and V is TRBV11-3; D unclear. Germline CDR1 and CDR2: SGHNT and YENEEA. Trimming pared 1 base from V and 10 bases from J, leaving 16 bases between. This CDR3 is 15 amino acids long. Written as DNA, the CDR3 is TGTGCCAGCAGCTTAGCGTTTAATGGGCCTGAGGAGCTGTTTTTT. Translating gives CASSLAFNGPEELFF.

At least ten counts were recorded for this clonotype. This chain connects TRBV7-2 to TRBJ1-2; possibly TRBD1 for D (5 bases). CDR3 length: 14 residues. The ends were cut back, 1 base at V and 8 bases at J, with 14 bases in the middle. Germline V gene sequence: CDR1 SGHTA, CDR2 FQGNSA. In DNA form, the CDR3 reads TGTGCCAGCAGCTTAGGTGGGGGGATTGGGGGCTACACCTTC. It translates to CASSLGGGIGGYTF.

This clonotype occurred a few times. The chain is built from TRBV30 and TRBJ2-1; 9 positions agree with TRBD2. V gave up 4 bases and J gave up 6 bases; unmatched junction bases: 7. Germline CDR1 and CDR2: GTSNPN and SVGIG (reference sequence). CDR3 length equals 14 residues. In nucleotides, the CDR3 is TGTGCCTGGAAAATAGCGGGAGTTGTCAATGAGCAGTTCTTC. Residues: CAWKIAGVVNEQFF.